This TCR beta chain was sequenced in a study of blood T cell repertoires in COVID-19. Profiling relied on immunoSEQ multiplex PCR, and the TCRdb table lists in-frame clones only, not all of them. In the table there are a few hundred thousand clones, approximately 90% of which are singletons. Trimming left V 2 bases short and J 5 bases short, with 12 bases between. The CDR3 loop spans 14 amino acids. In germline, CDR1 is SGHNT, CDR2 YENEEA. Followed over time, Seattle patients had been enrolled while infection was active. Sequenced: peripheral blood. The chain recombines TRBV11-3 with TRBJ1-1; no definite D call. This sequence originates from a woman in her forties or fifties with COVID-19, enrolled during active disease. DNA for the CDR3: TGTGCCAGCAGCTTAACGCTAGGCTGGACTGAAGCTTTCTTT. It is translated as CASSLTLGWTEAFF.